The 6 T cell receptor beta chains in this list originate from one sample, sequenced in a study of shared clonotypes between healthy human individuals. It was CD45RO-negative cells, positively selected for CCR7, that made up naive CD8 cells, with terminally differentiated effector memory CD45RA+ cells excluded. Repertoires were generated with immunoSEQ multiplex PCR, while TCRdb's copy carries only in-frame clones and drops some. Of about 2.2 million clones listed, around 93% are singletons. Sequenced material: naive CD8+ T cells from PBMCs. The source of these receptors is a man between 18 and 35 years old in good health. Some clones in this sample may be carry-over from other donors' samples.

This chain links TRBV6-5 with TRBJ2-5, with D possibly being TRBD2 (6 bases). The CDR3 runs to 16 residues. Germline V gene data show CDR1 as MNHEY and CDR2 as SVGAGI. Between the trimmed V and J ends, which lost 2 bases and 3 bases, there was a span of 16 bases. CDR3 protein: CASSYVGGVPEETQYF. The CDR3 DNA follows: TGTGCCAGCAGTTACGTGGGGGGAGTACCCGAAGAGACCCAGTACTTC.

The chain links TRBV28 to TRBJ2-2, with D possibly being TRBD2 (6 bases). Trimming removed 5 bases at V and 5 bases at J, with 18 bases between. Per germline, CDR1 MDHEN and CDR2 SYDVKM. The CDR3 has 16 amino acids. DNA for the CDR3: TGTGCCAGCAGTCCTCTTGGAGGGTGGGCTACCGGGGAGCTGTTTTTT. This sequence encodes CASSPLGGWATGELFF.

The CDR3 spells CASRPGLAGGPTYNEQFF. The CDR3 bases are TGTGCCAGCAGGCCTGGACTAGCGGGAGGGCCGACCTACAATGAGCAGTTCTTC. The chain links TRBV6-4 to TRBJ2-1; 15 nucleotides agree with TRBD2. The junction had 8 bases not matched to a gene; V was cut back by 6 bases and J by 2 bases. The germline V gene encodes CDR1 MRHNA and CDR2 SNTAGT. This CDR3 comprises 18 residues.

The rearrangement uses TRBV28 and TRBJ1-1; D is unclear. The CDR3 is made up of 15 amino acids. Germline CDR1 reads MDHEN; CDR2 reads SYDVKM. The V end lost 1 base, the J end lost 0 bases, and 9 bases lay between the germline ends. The CDR3 DNA is TGTGCCAGCAGTTTATCGATCTACATGAACACTGAAGCTTTCTTT. It translates to CASSLSIYMNTEAFF.

The DNA for the CDR3 is TGTGCCAGCAGCGCAGACAGGGTAGTCTCCTACAATGAGCAGTTCTTC. It yields the protein CASSADRVVSYNEQFF. This chain connects TRBV9 to TRBJ2-1; 7 nucleotides line up with TRBD1. The CDR3 is made up of 16 amino acids. V lost 3 bases to trimming and J lost 0 bases; unmatched junction nucleotides: 6. Germline V CDR1 and CDR2: SGDLS, YYNGEE.

The chain links TRBV11-3 to TRBJ2-1; no clear D. Germline values: CDR1 SGHNT, CDR2 YENEEA. V lost 4 bases and J 7 bases, leaving 8 bases between the germline ends. This CDR3 region has 12 residues. The CDR3: CASSSFRNEQFF. The CDR3 bases are TGTGCCAGCAGCTCATTCCGAAATGAGCAGTTCTTC.